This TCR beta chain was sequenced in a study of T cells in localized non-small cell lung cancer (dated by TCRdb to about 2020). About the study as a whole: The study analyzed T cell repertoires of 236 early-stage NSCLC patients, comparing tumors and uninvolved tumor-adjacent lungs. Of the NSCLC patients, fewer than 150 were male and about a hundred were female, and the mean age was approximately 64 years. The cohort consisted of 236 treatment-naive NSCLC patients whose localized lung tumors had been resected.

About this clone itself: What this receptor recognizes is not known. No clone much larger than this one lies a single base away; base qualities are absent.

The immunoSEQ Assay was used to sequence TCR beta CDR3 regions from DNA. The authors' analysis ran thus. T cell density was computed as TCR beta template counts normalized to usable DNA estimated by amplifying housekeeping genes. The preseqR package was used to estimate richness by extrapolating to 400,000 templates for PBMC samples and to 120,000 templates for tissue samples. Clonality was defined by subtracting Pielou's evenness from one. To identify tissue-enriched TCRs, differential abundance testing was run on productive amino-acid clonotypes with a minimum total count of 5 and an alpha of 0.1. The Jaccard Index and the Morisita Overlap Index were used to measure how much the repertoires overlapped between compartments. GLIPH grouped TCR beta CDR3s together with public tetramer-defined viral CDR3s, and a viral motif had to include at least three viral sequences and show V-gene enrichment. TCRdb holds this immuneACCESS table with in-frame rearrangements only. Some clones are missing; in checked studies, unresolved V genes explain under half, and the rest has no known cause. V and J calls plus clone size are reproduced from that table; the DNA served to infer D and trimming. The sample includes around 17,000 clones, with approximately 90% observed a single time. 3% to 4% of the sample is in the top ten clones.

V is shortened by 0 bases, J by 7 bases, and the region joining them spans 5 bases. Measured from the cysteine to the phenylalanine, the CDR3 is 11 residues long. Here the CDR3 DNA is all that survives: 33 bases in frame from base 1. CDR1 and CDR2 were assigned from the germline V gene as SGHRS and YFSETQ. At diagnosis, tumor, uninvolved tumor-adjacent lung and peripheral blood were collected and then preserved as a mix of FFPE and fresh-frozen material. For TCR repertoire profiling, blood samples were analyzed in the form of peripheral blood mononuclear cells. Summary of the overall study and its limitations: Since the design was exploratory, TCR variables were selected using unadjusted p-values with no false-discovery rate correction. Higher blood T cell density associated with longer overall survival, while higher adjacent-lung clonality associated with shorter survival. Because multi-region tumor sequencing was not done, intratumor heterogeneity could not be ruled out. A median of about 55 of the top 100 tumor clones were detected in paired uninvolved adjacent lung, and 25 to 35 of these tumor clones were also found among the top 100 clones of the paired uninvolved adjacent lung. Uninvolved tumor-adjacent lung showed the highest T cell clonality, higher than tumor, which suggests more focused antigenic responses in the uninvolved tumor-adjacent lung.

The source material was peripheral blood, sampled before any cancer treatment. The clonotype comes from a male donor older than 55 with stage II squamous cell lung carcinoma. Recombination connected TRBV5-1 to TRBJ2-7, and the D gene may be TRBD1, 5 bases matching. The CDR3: CASSLEGEQYF. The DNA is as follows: TGCGCCAGCAGCTTGGAGGGGGAGCAGTACTTC.